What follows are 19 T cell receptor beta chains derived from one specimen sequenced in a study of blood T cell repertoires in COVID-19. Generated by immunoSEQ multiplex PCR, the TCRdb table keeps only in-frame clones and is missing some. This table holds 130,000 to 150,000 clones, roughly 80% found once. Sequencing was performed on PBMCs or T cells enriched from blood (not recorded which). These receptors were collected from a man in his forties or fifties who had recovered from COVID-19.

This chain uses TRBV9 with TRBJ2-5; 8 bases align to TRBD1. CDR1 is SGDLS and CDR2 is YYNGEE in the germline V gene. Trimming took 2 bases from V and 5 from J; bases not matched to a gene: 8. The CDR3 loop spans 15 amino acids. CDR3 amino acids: CASSVRAGGRETQYF. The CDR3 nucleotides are TGTGCCAGCAGCGTTCGGGCAGGGGGCCGGGAGACCCAGTACTTC. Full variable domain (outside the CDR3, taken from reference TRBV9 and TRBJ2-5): DSGVTQTPKHLITATGQRVTLRCSPRSGDLSVYWYQQSLDQGLQFLIQYYNGEERAKGNILERFSAQQFPDLHSELNLSSLELGDSALYFCASSVRAGGRETQYFGPGTRLLVL.

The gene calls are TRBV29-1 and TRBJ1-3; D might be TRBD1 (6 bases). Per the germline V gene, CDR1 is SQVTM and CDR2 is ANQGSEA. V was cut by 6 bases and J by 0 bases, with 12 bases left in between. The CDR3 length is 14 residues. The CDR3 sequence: CSVVTGFSGNTIYF. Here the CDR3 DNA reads TGCAGCGTGGTCACAGGGTTCTCTGGAAACACCATATATTTT.

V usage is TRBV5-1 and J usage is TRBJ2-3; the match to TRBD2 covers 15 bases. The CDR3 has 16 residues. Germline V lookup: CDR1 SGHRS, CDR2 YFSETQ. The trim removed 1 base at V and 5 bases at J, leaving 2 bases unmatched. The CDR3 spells CASSLKGLAGGDTQYF. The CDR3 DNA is TGCGCCAGCAGCTTGAAGGGACTAGCGGGGGGAGATACGCAGTATTTT. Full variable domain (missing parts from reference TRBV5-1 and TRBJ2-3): KAGVTQTPRYLIKTRGQQVTLSCSPISGHRSVSWYQQTPGQGLQFLFEYFSETQRNKGNFPGRFSGRQFSNSRSEMNVSTLELGDSALYLCASSLKGLAGGDTQYFGPGTRLTVL.

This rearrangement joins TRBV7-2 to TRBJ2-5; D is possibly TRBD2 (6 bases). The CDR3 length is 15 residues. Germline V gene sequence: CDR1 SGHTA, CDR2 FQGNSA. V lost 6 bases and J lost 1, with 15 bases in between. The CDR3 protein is CASRRGGTPQETQYF. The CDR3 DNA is TGTGCCAGCAGACGTGGCGGGACCCCCCAAGAGACCCAGTACTTC.

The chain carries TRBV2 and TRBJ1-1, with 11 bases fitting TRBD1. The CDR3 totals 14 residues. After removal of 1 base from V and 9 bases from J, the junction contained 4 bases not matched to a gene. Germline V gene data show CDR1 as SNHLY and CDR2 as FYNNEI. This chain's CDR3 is CASSEVGQGAKAFF. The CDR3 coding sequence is TGTGCCAGCAGTGAAGTCGGACAGGGGGCGAAAGCTTTCTTT.

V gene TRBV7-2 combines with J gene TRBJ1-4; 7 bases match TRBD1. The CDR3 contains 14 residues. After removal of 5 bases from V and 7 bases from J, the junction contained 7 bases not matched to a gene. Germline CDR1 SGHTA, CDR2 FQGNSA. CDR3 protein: CASSPGTESEKLFF. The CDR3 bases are TGTGCCAGCAGCCCCGGGACAGAGAGTGAAAAACTGTTTTTT. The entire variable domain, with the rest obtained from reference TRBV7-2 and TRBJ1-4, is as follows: GAGVSQSPSNKVTEKGKDVELRCDPISGHTALYWYRQSLGQGLEFLIYFQGNSAPDKSGLPSDRFSAERTGGSVSTLTIQRTQQEDSAVYLCASSPGTESEKLFFGSGTQLSVL.

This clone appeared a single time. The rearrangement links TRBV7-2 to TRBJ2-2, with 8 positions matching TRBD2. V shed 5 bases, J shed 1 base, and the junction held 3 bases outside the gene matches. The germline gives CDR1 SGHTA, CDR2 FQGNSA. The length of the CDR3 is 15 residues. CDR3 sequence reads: CASSVLAVNTGELFF. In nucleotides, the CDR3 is TGTGCCAGCAGCGTACTAGCGGTGAACACCGGGGAGCTGTTTTTT.

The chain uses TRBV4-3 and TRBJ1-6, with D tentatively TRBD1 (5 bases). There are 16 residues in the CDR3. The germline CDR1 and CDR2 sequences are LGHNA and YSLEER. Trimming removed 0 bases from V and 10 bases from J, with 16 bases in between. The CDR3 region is CASSQDQGVQGSPLHF. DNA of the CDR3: TGCGCCAGCAGCCAAGATCAGGGCGTTCAAGGATCACCCCTCCACTTT.

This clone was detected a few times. The CDR3 sequence: CASSPGQPTNYEQYF. The CDR3 DNA is TGTGCCAGCAGTCCCGGACAACCCACTAACTACGAGCAGTACTTC. The chain combines TRBV6-5 with TRBJ2-7; D might be TRBD1 (5 bases). Trimming shortened V by 5 bases and J by 3 bases, and 17 bases separated the two germline ends. The CDR3 consists of 15 residues. CDR1 MNHEY and CDR2 SVGAGI come from the germline V gene.

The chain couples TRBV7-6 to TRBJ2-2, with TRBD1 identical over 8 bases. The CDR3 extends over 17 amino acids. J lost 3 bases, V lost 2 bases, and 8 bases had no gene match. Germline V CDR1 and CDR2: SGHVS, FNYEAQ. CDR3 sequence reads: CASSLRQGAMDTGELFF. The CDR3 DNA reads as TGTGCCAGCAGCTTAAGGCAGGGGGCCATGGACACCGGGGAGCTGTTTTTT.

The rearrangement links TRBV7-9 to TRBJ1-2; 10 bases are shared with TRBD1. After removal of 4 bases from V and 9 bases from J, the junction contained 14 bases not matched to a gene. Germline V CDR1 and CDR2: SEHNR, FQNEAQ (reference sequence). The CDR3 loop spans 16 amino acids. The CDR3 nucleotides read TGTGCCAGCAGCTACCTAAAAGACAGGGGGCGATTCAGCTACACCTTC. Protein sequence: CASSYLKDRGRFSYTF.

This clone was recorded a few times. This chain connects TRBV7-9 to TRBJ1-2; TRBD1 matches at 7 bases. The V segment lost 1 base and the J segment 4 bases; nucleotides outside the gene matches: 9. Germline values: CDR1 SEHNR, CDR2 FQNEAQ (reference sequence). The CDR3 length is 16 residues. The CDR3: CASSLGYGQAPYGYTF. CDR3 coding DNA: TGTGCCAGCAGCTTAGGGTACGGACAGGCGCCCTATGGCTACACCTTC.

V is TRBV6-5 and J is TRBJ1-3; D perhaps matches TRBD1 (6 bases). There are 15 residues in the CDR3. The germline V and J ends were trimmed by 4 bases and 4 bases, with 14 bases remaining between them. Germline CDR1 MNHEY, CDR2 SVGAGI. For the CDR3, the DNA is TGTGCCAGCAGTTCCCACACAGGGCTAGGAAACACCATATATTTT. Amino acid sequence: CASSSHTGLGNTIYF.

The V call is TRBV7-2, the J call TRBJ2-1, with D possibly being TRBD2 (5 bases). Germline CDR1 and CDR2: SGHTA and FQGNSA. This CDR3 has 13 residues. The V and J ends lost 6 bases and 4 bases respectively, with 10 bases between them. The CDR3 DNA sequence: TGTGCCAGCAGTTCCCCGGGGTACAATGAGCAGTTCTTC. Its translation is CASSSPGYNEQFF.

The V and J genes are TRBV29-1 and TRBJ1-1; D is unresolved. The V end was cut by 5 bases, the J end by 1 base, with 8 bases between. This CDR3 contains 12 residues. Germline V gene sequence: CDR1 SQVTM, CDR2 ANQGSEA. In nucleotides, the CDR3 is TGCAGCGTTTGGGAGGGGAACACTGAAGCTTTCTTT. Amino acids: CSVWEGNTEAFF. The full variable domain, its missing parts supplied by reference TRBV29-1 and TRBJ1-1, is SAVISQKPSRDICQRGTSLTIQCQVDSQVTMMFWYRQQPGQSLTLIATANQGSEATYESGFVIDKFPISRPNLTFSTLTVSNMSPEDSSIYLCSVWEGNTEAFFGQGTRLTVV.

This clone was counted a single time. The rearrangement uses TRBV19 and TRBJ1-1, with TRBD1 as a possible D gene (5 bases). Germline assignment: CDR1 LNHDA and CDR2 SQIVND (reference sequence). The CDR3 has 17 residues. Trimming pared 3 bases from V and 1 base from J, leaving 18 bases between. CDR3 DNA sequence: TGTGCCAGTAGTATTATTCCGAATCGTGGGGCGAACACTGAAGCTTTCTTT. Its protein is CASSIIPNRGANTEAFF.

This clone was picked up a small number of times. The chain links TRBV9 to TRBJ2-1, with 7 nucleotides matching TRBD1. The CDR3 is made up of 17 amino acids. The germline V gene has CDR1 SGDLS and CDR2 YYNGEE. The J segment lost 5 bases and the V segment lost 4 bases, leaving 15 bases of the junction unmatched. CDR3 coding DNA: TGTGCCAGCAGCTCCGAGACAGGGAGATGGAAGAACAATGAGCAGTTCTTC. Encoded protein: CASSSETGRWKNNEQFF.

CDR3 amino acids: CASSLGTGDEKLFF. The CDR3 DNA reads as TGTGCCAGCAGCTTGGGGACAGGGGATGAAAAACTGTTTTTT. The J gene is TRBJ1-4, the V gene TRBV11-2; 10 nucleotides match TRBD1. J gave up 6 bases and V 3 bases, and 1 base lay outside the gene matches. The CDR3 has 14 residues. Germline-derived CDR1 and CDR2 are SGHAT and FQNNGV.

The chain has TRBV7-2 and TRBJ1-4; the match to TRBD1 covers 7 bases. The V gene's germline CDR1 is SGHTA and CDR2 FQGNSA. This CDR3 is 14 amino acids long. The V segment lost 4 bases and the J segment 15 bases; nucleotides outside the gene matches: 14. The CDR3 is CASSSSGTDEKLFF. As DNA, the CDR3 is TGTGCCAGCAGCTCCTCCGGGACAGATGAAAAGTTGTTTTTT.